This T cell receptor beta chain is from a study of T cell responses to AZD1222 COVID-19 vaccine. This table comes from immunoSEQ multiplex PCR, and its TCRdb copy is limited to in-frame clones, with some not included. Of some 48,000 clones listed, approximately 86% are singletons. This clone was recorded only once. The antigen remains unidentified. The study, taken as a whole, reports: CD4 TCRs covered the whole spike, strongest at regions 160-218 and 743-854. Unmutated variant regions are reportedly targeted by nearly half of spike-specific TCRs.

The sample in question was peripheral blood, obtained 28 days after the second AZD1222 dose. The sequence was obtained from an adult who received the AZD1222 COVID-19 vaccine.

Here the CDR3 DNA reads TGTGCCAGCAGCCAAGAAGGAGTGCGGGGGCCCCAGCATTTT. Translating it yields CASSQEGVRGPQHF. The J gene is TRBJ1-5, the V gene TRBV7-9; D is unclear. CDR3 length equals 14 residues. V lost 5 bases to trimming and J lost 9 bases, with 17 bases between them. Germline V gene lookup returns CDR1 SEHNR and CDR2 FQNEAQ (reference sequence).